One and the same sample provided the 19 T cell receptor beta chains below, sequenced in a study of OX40 agonist ivuxolimab in advanced cancers. TCRdb's copy holds only in-frame clones and misses some; the assay was immunoSEQ multiplex PCR. This sample yields about 150,000 clones, of which roughly 91% are seen a single time; roughly 1% belongs to the top ten. The material was CD4+ or CD8+ T cells sorted from blood, obtained in a trial of the OX40 agonist ivuxolimab. These receptors came from an adult with an advanced solid tumor such as melanoma, head and neck, liver or kidney cancer.

This sequence joins TRBV5-6 and TRBJ2-2, with 8 bases matching TRBD1. Germline values: CDR1 SGHDT, CDR2 YYEEEE. The V and J ends lost 0 bases and 1 base, in that order; junction bases with no gene match: 5. There are 17 residues in the CDR3. Here the CDR3 reads CASSLALGQVNTGELFF. The CDR3, as DNA: TGTGCCAGCAGCTTGGCCCTGGGACAGGTGAACACCGGGGAGCTGTTTTTT. The full variable domain, completed using reference TRBV5-6 and TRBJ2-2, is DAGVTQSPTHLIKTRGQQVTLRCSPKSGHDTVSWYQQALGQGPQFIFQYYEEEERQRGNFPDRFSGHQFPNYSSELNVNALLLGDSALYLCASSLALGQVNTGELFFGEGSRLTVL.

The chain employs TRBV10-2 and TRBJ1-5, with D tentatively TRBD1 (6 bases). V lost 5 bases, J lost 0 bases, and 17 bases lay in between. The CDR3 is 17 residues long. From germline, CDR1 is WSHSY and CDR2 SAAADI. The CDR3 protein is CASSSLQGGDSNQPQHF. As DNA, the CDR3 is TGCGCCAGCAGTTCTTTACAGGGTGGGGATAGCAATCAGCCCCAGCATTTT.

The rearrangement links TRBV7-2 to TRBJ1-1, with 8 bases identical to TRBD1. V trimming: 1 base; J trimming: 1 base; junction bases outside the gene matches: 11. Germline-derived CDR1 and CDR2 are SGHTA and FQGNSA. CDR3 length: 18 amino acids. The CDR3 spells CASSLGYSTQGANTEAFF. DNA for the CDR3: TGTGCCAGCAGCTTAGGGTACTCCACTCAGGGGGCGAACACTGAAGCTTTCTTT.

The chain employs TRBV5-1 and TRBJ1-6, with a tentative D call TRBD1 (6 bases). From germline, CDR1 is SGHRS and CDR2 YFSETQ. The CDR3 sequence is 14 residues long. Trimming stripped 4 bases from V and 8 bases from J, with 13 bases between. The CDR3 loop is CASSPGQKDSPLHF. DNA of the CDR3: TGCGCCAGCAGCCCCGGACAGAAGGATTCACCCCTCCACTTT.

The V call is TRBV6-1, the J call TRBJ1-1; the D gene is possibly TRBD1 (5 bases). CDR3 length: 17 residues. V was trimmed by 3 bases and J by 1 base, leaving 18 bases between them. Germline V CDR1 and CDR2: MNHNS, SASEGT. The CDR3 reads CASSEVTERAGNTEAFF. DNA of the CDR3: TGTGCCAGCAGTGAGGTGACAGAAAGGGCAGGGAACACTGAAGCTTTCTTT.

The chain uses TRBV5-1 and TRBJ1-1; 7 bases match TRBD1. V shed 0 bases and J 1 base; nucleotides not matched to a gene: 6. The CDR3 length is 16 residues. CDR1 SGHRS and CDR2 YFSETQ come from the germline V gene. CDR3 DNA: TGCGCCAGCAGCTTGGTCGGGACAGTAGAGAACACTGAAGCTTTCTTT. Its translation is CASSLVGTVENTEAFF.

This rearrangement joins TRBV7-2 to TRBJ1-2, with TRBD1 as a possible D gene (6 bases). Germline lookup yields CDR1 SGHTA and CDR2 FQGNSA. The CDR3 covers 15 residues. V was clipped by 5 bases and J by 0 bases, with 13 bases between them. In nucleotides, the CDR3 is TGTGCCAGCAGCCGACAGGTGTTAGCTAACTATGGCTACACCTTC. This gives the protein CASSRQVLANYGYTF.

This clone was recorded only once. The same CDR3 can be traced to other DNA sequences in this sample. The chain carries TRBV7-7 and TRBJ2-3; 7 bases line up with TRBD1. Germline V gene data show CDR1 as SSHAT and CDR2 as FNYEAQ (reference sequence). The CDR3 covers 17 residues. Unmatched junction bases numbered 13, after V lost 1 base and J lost 6 bases. Written as DNA, the CDR3 is TGTGCCAGCAGCTTAGAGGGGGCGGGCGCACCGTGGGATACGCAGTATTTT. It translates to CASSLEGAGAPWDTQYF.

The CDR3 DNA follows: TGCGCCAGCAGCCAAGACGAGATTTATGGCTACACCTTC. Encoded protein: CASSQDEIYGYTF. The chain has TRBV4-3 and TRBJ1-2; D unresolved. V shed 0 bases and J shed 5 bases, with 7 bases lying between them. Germline-derived CDR1 and CDR2 are LGHNA and YSLEER. The CDR3 is made up of 13 amino acids.

This clone was seen just once. The V and J genes are TRBV5-6 and TRBJ1-5; D unclear. Trimming removed 2 bases at V and 2 bases at J, with 8 bases between. The germline gives CDR1 SGHDT, CDR2 YYEEEE. The CDR3 runs 14 residues. CDR3 protein: CASSLTHGNQPQHF. As DNA, the CDR3 is TGTGCCAGCAGCTTAACACATGGCAATCAGCCCCAGCATTTT.

In this sample, this clone turned up once. The J gene is TRBJ2-7, the V gene TRBV11-2, with 7 bases identical to TRBD2. CDR1 SGHAT and CDR2 FQNNGV come from the germline V gene. V dropped 5 bases and J dropped 6; count of bases not matched to a gene: 22. The CDR3 contains 18 residues. The CDR3 here is CASSNLGGFPPSLPEQYF. DNA of the CDR3: TGTGCCAGCAGCAACTTGGGAGGGTTCCCTCCATCCCTTCCCGAGCAGTACTTC.

The CDR3 spells CATYEGGARSYEQYF. The DNA for the CDR3 is TGTGCCACCTACGAGGGGGGCGCCCGATCCTACGAGCAGTACTTC. This rearrangement joins TRBV28 to TRBJ2-7; D possibly matches TRBD1 or TRBD2 (6 bases each). The CDR3 contains 15 residues. Germline CDR1 reads MDHEN; CDR2 reads SYDVKM. V was cut by 10 bases and J by 1 base, with 20 bases left in between.

V gene TRBV6-5 combines with J gene TRBJ2-2; D gene uncertain. Trimming removed 4 bases from V and 7 bases from J, with 13 bases in between. The germline V gene encodes CDR1 MNHEY and CDR2 SVGAGI. The CDR3 covers 14 residues. The CDR3 sequence: CASSSPLGGGELFF. The DNA for the CDR3 is TGTGCCAGCAGTTCCCCGTTGGGCGGCGGGGAGCTGTTTTTT.

The chain employs TRBV5-1 and TRBJ2-1; 7 nucleotides line up with TRBD1. The CDR3 runs to 14 residues. The V and J ends lost 4 bases and 2 bases, in that order; junction bases with no gene match: 3. The germline CDR1 and CDR2 sequences are SGHRS and YFSETQ. For the CDR3, the DNA is TGCGCCAGCAGCCAGGGGGAGCCCTACAATGAGCAGTTCTTC. This gives the protein CASSQGEPYNEQFF.

The J gene is TRBJ1-6, the V gene TRBV6-5, with D unclear. V lost 6 bases, J lost 1 base, and 10 bases lay in between. This CDR3 comprises 15 residues. Germline V gene sequence: CDR1 MNHEY, CDR2 SVGAGI. This CDR3 reads CASRYSASYNSPLHF. The CDR3, as DNA: TGTGCCAGCAGGTACAGTGCGTCCTATAATTCACCCCTCCACTTT.

The chain recombines TRBV6-1 with TRBJ1-3; D is ambiguous. Trimming took 0 bases from V and 10 from J, leaving 19 bases between them. The germline CDR1 and CDR2 sequences are MNHNS and SASEGT. The CDR3 consists of 16 residues. The CDR3 DNA sequence: TGTGCCAGCAGTGAAGCGGAGGTATTCTCGGATAATACCATATATTTT. Translating it yields CASSEAEVFSDNTIYF.

The V gene is TRBV19, the J gene TRBJ1-3; TRBD1 matches 9 bases. This CDR3 comprises 16 residues. The germline V gene encodes CDR1 LNHDA and CDR2 SQIVND (reference sequence). V trimming: 8 bases; J trimming: 0 bases; junction bases outside the gene matches: 8. CDR3 DNA: TGTGCCAGTCTGGGACAGGGAAGGTTCTCTGGAAACACCATATATTTT. Encoded protein: CASLGQGRFSGNTIYF.

The rearrangement links TRBV6-5 to TRBJ1-5, with no clear D. Germline CDR1 is MNHEY and CDR2 is SVGAGI. The CDR3 sequence is 13 residues long. Trimming removed 2 bases at V and 7 bases at J, with 9 bases between. In DNA form, the CDR3 reads TGTGCCAGCAGTTACCCGATAGTGCAGCCCCAGCATTTT. Translating it yields CASSYPIVQPQHF.

This clone was observed once. The rearrangement uses TRBV7-9 and TRBJ1-4, with D uncertain. Germline assignment: CDR1 SEHNR and CDR2 FQNEAQ (reference sequence). The CDR3 loop spans 15 amino acids. V lost 2 bases to trimming and J lost 8 bases, with 15 bases between them. Here the CDR3 reads CASSLFEGSREKLFF. The CDR3 nucleotides read TGTGCCAGCAGCTTATTTGAAGGATCGCGGGAAAAACTGTTTTTT.